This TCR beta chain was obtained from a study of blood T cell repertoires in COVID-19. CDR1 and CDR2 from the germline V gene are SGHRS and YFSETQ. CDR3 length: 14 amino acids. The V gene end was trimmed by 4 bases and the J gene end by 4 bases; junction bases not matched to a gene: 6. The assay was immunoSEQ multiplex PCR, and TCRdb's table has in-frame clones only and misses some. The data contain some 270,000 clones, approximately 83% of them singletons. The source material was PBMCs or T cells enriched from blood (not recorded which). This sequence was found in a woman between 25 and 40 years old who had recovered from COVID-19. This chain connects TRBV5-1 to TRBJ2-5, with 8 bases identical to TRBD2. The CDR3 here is CASSPLTSAETQYF. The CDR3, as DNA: TGCGCCAGCAGCCCGTTGACTAGCGCAGAGACCCAGTACTTC.